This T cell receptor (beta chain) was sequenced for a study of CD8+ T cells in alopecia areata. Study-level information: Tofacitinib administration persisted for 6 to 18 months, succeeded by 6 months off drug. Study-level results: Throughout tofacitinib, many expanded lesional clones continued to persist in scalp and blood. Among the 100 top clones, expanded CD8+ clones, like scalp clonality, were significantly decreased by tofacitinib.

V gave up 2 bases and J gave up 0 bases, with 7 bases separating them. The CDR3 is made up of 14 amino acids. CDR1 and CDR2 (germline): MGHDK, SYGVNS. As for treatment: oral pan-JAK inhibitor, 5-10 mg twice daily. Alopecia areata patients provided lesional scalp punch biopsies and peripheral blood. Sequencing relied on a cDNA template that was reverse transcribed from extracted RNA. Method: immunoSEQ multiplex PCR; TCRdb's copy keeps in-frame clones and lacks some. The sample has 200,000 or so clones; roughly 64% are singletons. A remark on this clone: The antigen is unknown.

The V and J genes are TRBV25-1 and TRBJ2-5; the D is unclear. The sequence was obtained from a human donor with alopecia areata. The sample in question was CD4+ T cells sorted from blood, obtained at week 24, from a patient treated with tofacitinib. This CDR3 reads CASSERTYQETQYF. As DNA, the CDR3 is TGTGCCAGCAGTGAACGGACGTACCAAGAGACCCAGTACTTC. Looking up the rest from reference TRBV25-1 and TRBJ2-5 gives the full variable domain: EADIYQTPRYLVIGTGKKITLECSQTMGHDKMYWYQQDPGMELHLIHYSYGVNSTEKGDLSSESTVSRIRTEHFPLTLESARPSHTSQYLCASSERTYQETQYFGPGTRLLVL.